Sequencing of this T cell receptor beta chain was carried out in a study of blood T cell repertoires in COVID-19. Per the germline V gene, CDR1 is LGHNT and CDR2 is FRNRAP. V lost 2 bases, J lost 7 bases, and 8 bases stayed unmatched. The CDR3 sequence is 14 residues long. Original processing notes: Estimation of nucleated cell counts relied on the amplification of reference gene primers. Assay: immunoSEQ multiplex PCR; the TCRdb copy retains only in-frame clones and omits some. The DNA was the basis for D and trimming; V, J and clone size are from that table. The sample lists over 200,000 clones; approximately 82% were seen once.

Material for sequencing was peripheral blood. The gene calls are TRBV12-5 and TRBJ2-7, with TRBD2 identical over 7 bases. The receptor comes from a middle-aged woman with acute or convalescent COVID-19. The chain's CDR3 is CASGLWGTAGEQYF. CDR3 bases: TGTGCTAGTGGTTTGTGGGGAACAGCGGGGGAGCAGTACTTC.